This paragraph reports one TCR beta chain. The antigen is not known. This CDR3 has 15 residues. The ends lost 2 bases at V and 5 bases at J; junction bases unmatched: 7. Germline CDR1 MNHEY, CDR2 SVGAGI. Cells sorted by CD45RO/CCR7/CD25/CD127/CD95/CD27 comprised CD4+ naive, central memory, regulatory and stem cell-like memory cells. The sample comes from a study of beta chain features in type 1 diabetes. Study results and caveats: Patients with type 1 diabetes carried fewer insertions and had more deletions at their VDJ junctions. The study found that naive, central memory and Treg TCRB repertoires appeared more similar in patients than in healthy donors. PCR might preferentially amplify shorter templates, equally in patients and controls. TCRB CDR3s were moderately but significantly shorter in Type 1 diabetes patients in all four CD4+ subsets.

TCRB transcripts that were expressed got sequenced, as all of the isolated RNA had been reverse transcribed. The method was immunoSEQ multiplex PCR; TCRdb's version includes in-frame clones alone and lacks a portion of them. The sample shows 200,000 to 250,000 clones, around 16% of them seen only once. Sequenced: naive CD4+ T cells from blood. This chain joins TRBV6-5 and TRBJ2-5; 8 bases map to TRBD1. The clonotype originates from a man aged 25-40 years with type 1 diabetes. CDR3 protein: CASSYRTGTRETQYF. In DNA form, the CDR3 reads TGTGCCAGCAGTTACCGGACAGGGACCAGGGAGACCCAGTACTTC.